The rows below give T cell receptor beta chains drawn from one sample of a study of Graves' ophthalmopathy and Graves' hyperthyroidism. One entry per CDR3 protein results from TCRdb running MiXCR on the multiplex PCR reads. The sample holds 200,000 to 250,000 distinct CDR3 sequences, 20% to 25% seen once. The sequenced sample consisted of peripheral blood. Source of these receptors: a woman aged 45-65 years with Graves' ophthalmopathy. Each CDR3 is given with its conserved first and last residue. D genes are given only for firm matches. Size is omitted from some rows. Given values are once, few, many or a class for expanded clones.

V gene,D gene,clone size,J gene,CDR3 DNA,CDR3 protein
TRBV27,TRBD1,many,TRBJ2-7,TGTGCCAGCAGCAAAGAGGCTCCCAGGGGACAGTACTACGAGCAGTACTTC,CASSKEAPRGQYYEQYF
TRBV6-1,-,-,TRBJ2-2,TGTGCCAGCAGTCGACAGCGAGCTTCCACCGGGGAGCTGTTTTTT,CASSRQRASTGELFF
TRBV5-1,-,many,TRBJ2-1,TGCGCCAGCAGCTTGGCCCAGGCAGGGGTCAATGAGCAGTTCTTC,CASSLAQAGVNEQFF
TRBV6-1,-,many,TRBJ1-5,TGTGCCAGCAGTGAAAAACTCAATCAGCCCCAGCATTTT,CASSEKLNQPQHF
TRBV10-3,-,many,TRBJ1-1,TGTGCCATCAGTGAGTCCGGGATTGAGAGGACTGAAGCTTTCTTT,CAISESGIERTEAFF
TRBV20-1,-,many,TRBJ1-5,TGCAGTGCTAGAGAGACGGCTAATCAGCCCCAGCATTTT,CSARETANQPQHF
TRBV9,-,many,TRBJ2-7,TGTGCCAGCAGCGTAGGTCCGCCCTACGAGCAGTACTTC,CASSVGPPYEQYF
TRBV30,TRBD2,-,TRBJ2-7,TGTGCCTGGAATCTAGCGGCGGCAAGGGGACCCGAGCAGTACTTC,CAWNLAAARGPEQYF
TRBV6-1,-,many,TRBJ1-3,TGTGCCAGCAGTCGACAGCTTTCTGGAAACACCATATATTTT,CASSRQLSGNTIYF
TRBV19,-,many,TRBJ1-5,TGTGCCAGTAGTCAAGAACGTTTGCAGCCCCAGCATTTT,CASSQERLQPQHF
TRBV12-3/TRBV12-4,-,-,TRBJ1-1,TGTGCCAGCAGACCCGGGACCCTCCAACGGAAGAACACTGAAGCTTTCTTT,CASRPGTLQRKNTEAFF
TRBV15,-,once,TRBJ2-5,TGTGCCACCAGCAGGCCCCTAGGTTCGAGGGAGACCCAGTACTTC,CATSRPLGSRETQYF
TRBV7-2,TRBD1,-,TRBJ2-5,TGTGCCAGCAGTAAACCACGGACAGGTCAAGAGACCCAGTACTTC,CASSKPRTGQETQYF
TRBV6-1,-,-,TRBJ2-5,TGTGCCAGCAGGCTTAGTGAGACCCAGTACTTC,CASRLSETQYF
TRBV24-1,TRBD2,many,TRBJ2-1,TGTGCCACCAGTACGGGACTAGCGGGAGGGGAAGAGTTCTTC,CATSTGLAGGEEFF
TRBV5-1,-,many,TRBJ2-1,TGCGCCAGCAGCTTGATGTCGGGAGCCTACAATGAGCAGTTCTTC,CASSLMSGAYNEQFF
TRBV6-2/TRBV6-3,-,many,TRBJ1-5,TGTGCCAGCAGGGGGGACTCCTGGAGCAATCAGCCCCAGCATTTT,CASRGDSWSNQPQHF